The next 2 T cell receptor beta chains were all read from a single sample in a study of Graves' ophthalmopathy and Graves' hyperthyroidism. Using RNA transcripts, the TCR beta CDR3 regions were amplified. Investigators did first-round RT-PCR with HTBI primers, then second-round multiplex PCR. TCRdb reprocessed the multiplex PCR reads with MiXCR, giving one entry per CDR3 protein. The sample lists roughly 700,000 distinct CDR3 sequences; roughly 40% were seen once. Sequencing was performed on peripheral blood. The receptors stem from an adult man with Graves' ophthalmopathy.

The chain recombines TRBV7-3 with TRBJ2-3; no clear D gene. V shed 0 bases and J shed 0 bases, with 13 bases lying between them. This CDR3 region has 17 residues. Per germline, CDR1 SGHTA and CDR2 FQGTGA. The CDR3 here is CASSLTVAHLSTDTQYF. For the CDR3, the DNA is TGTGCCAGCAGCTTAACCGTCGCACACCTTAGCACAGATACGCAGTATTTT.

This clonotype has only a few counts. The rearrangement links TRBV7-9 to TRBJ1-3; D may be TRBD1 (6 bases). V lost 6 bases and J lost 0, with 12 bases in between. The CDR3 totals 15 residues. The germline CDR1 and CDR2 sequences are SEHNR and FQNEAQ (reference sequence). In DNA form, the CDR3 reads TGTGCCAGCAGTTGGGGGGGGGCCTCTGGAAACACCATATATTTT. Translation: CASSWGGASGNTIYF.